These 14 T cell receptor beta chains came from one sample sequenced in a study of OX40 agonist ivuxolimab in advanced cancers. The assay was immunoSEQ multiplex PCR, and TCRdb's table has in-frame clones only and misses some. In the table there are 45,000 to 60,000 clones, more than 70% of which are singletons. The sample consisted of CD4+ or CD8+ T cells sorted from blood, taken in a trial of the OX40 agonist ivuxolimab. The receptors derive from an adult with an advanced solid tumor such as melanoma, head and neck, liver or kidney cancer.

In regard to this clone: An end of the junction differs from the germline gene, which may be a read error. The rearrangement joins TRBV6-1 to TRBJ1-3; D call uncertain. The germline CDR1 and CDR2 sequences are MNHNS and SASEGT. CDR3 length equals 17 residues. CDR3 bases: TGTGCCATCAGTGAGTCCCCCAGGTCGAGCTCTGGAAACACCATATATTTT. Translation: CAISESPRSSSGNTIYF.

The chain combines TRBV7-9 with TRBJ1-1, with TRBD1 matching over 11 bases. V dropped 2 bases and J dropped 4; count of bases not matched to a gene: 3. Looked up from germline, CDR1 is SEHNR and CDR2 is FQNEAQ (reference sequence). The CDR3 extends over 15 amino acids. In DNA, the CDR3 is TGTGCCAGCAGCTTATGGGGGACAGGGGGCACTGAAGCTTTCTTT. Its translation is CASSLWGTGGTEAFF.

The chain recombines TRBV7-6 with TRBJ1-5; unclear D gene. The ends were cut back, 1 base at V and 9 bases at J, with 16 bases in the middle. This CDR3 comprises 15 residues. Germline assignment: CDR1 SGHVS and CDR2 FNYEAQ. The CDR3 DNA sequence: TGTGCCAGCAGCTTAGATGGTAGTGGTGGCCGGCCCCAGCATTTT. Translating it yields CASSLDGSGGRPQHF.

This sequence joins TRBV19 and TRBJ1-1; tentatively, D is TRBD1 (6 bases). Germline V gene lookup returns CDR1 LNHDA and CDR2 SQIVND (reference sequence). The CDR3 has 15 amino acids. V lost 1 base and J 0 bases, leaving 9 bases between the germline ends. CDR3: CASSIAGVMNTEAFF. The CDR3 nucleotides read TGTGCCAGTAGTATAGCAGGGGTAATGAACACTGAAGCTTTCTTT.

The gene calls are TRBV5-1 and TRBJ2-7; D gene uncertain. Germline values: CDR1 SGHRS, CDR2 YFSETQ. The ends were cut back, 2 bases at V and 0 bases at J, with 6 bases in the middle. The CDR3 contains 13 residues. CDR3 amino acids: CASSFVSSYEQYF. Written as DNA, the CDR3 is TGCGCCAGCAGCTTTGTCAGCTCCTACGAGCAGTACTTC.

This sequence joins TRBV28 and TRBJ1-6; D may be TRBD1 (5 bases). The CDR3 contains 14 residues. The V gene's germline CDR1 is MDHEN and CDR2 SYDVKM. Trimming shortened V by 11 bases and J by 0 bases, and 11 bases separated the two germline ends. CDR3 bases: TGTGCCTCGCTAGACAGCTCCTATAATTCACCCCTCCACTTT. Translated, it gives CASLDSSYNSPLHF.

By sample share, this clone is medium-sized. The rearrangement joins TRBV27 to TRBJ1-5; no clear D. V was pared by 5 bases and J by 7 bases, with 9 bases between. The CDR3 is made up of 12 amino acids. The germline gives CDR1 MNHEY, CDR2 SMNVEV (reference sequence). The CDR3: CASSPRGQPQHF. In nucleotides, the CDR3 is TGTGCCAGCAGTCCCAGAGGCCAGCCCCAGCATTTT.

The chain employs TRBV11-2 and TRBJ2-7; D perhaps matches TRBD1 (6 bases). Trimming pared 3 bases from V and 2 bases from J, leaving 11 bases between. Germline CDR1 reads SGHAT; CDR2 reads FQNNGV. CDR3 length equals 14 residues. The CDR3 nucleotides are TGTGCCAGCAGCTTTCAGGGGCCAACCTACGAGCAGTACTTC. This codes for CASSFQGPTYEQYF.

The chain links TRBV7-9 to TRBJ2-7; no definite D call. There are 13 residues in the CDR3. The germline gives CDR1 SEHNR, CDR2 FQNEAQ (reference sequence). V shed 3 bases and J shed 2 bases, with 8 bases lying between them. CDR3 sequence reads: CASSLQATYEQYF. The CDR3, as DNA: TGTGCCAGCAGCTTGCAGGCGACCTACGAGCAGTACTTC.

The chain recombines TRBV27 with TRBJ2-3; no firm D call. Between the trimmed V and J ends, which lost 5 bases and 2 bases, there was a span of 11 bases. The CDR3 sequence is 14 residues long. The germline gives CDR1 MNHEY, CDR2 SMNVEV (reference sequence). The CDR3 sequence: CASSPRTATDTQYF. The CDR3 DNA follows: TGTGCCAGCAGTCCCAGGACGGCCACAGATACGCAGTATTTT.

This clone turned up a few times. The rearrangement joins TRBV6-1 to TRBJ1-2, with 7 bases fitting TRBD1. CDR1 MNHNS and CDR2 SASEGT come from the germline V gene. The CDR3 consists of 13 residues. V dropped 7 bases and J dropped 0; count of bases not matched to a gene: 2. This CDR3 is CASNRGPNYGYTF. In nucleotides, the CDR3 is TGTGCCAGCAACAGGGGACCTAACTATGGCTACACCTTC.

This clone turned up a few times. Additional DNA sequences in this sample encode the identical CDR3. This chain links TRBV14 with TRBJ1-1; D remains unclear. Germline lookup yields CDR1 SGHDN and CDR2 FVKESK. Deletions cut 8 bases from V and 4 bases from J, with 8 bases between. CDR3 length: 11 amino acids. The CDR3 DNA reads TGTGCCAGCGGGCGGGGCACTGAAGCTTTCTTT. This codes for CASGRGTEAFF.

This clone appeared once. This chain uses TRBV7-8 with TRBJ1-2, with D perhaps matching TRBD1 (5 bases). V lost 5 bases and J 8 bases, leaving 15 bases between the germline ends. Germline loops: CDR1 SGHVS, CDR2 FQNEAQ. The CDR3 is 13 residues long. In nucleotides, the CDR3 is TGTGCCAGCAGCCCCTTATCGGGGCAGGGCTACACCTTC. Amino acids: CASSPLSGQGYTF.

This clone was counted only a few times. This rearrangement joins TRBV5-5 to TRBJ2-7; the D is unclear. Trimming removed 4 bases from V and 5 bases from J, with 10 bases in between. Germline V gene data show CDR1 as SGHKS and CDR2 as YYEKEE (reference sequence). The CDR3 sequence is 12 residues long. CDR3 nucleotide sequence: TGTGCCAGCAGCCCCGCCGCCCACGAGCAGTACTTC. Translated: CASSPAAHEQYF.